Listed below are T cell receptor beta chains from one sample, sequenced in a study of cytomegalovirus exposure and HLA in healthy donors. Assay used: immunoSEQ multiplex PCR; TCRdb lists only in-frame clones, some missing. The table lists under 150,000 clones, around 69% of them singletons. The sequencing sample was made of PBMCs. Receptor source: a human donor in good health. Both conserved end residues are part of each CDR3. D genes are given only for firm matches. Clone size, where shown, is once, few, many, or a class for clones that have expanded.

v_gene	j_gene	abundance	d_gene	CDR3aa	CDR3nt
TRBV2	TRBJ2-3	.	TRBD2	CASKTGGPTDTQYF	TGTGCCAGCAAGACGGGGGGGCCCACAGATACGCAGTATTTT
TRBV10-3	TRBJ2-2	.	.	CAISDGVGGNTGELFF	TGTGCCATCAGTGACGGTGTGGGAGGGAACACCGGGGAGCTGTTTTTT
TRBV7-9	TRBJ1-1	many	TRBD1	CASSPRTGGAGRAFF	TGTGCCAGCAGCCCTAGGACAGGGGGCGCGGGACGAGCTTTCTTT
TRBV27	TRBJ2-4	.	TRBD2	CASSLFGGGRLAKNIQYF	TGTGCCAGCAGTTTATTCGGCGGGGGGCGATTAGCCAAAAACATTCAGTACTTC
TRBV30	TRBJ2-7	.	.	CAWSGHGTYEQYF	TGTGCCTGGAGCGGACACGGAACCTACGAGCAGTACTTC
TRBV12-5	TRBJ2-2	.	TRBD2	CASGLVRGLAGGPSPGELFF	TGTGCTAGTGGTTTGGTCCGGGGACTAGCGGGAGGGCCGTCTCCCGGGGAGCTGTTTTTT
TRBV19	TRBJ1-3	few	.	CASKEVDGFGNTIYF	TGTGCCAGTAAGGAGGTCGACGGATTTGGAAACACCATATATTTT
TRBV5-1	TRBJ2-1	.	TRBD1	CASSRTGGGLGEQFF	TGCGCCAGCAGTCGGACAGGGGGCGGTCTGGGTGAGCAGTTCTTC
TRBV19	TRBJ2-4	.	.	CASSIDVRVNIQYF	TGTGCCAGTAGTATAGATGTGAGGGTAAACATTCAGTACTTC
TRBV19	TRBJ1-5	.	TRBD1	CASSVTGGNQPQHF	TGTGCCAGTAGTGTCACAGGGGGCAATCAGCCCCAGCATTTT
TRBV7-2	TRBJ2-1	.	TRBD2	CASSLTGGLSYNEQFF	TGTGCCAGCAGCCTAACGGGGGGTCTTTCCTACAATGAGCAGTTCTTC
TRBV7-9	TRBJ2-2	few	.	CASSLGGERGAELFF	TGTGCCAGCAGCTTAGGCGGAGAACGGGGAGCTGAGCTGTTTTTT
TRBV2	TRBJ2-3	.	.	CASLEGLPTDTQYF	TGTGCCAGCCTCGAGGGACTGCCCACAGATACGCAGTATTTT
TRBV27	TRBJ2-7	.	.	CASKAGNSYEQYF	TGTGCCAGCAAGGCAGGGAATAGCTACGAGCAGTACTTC
TRBV6-6	TRBJ2-5	.	.	CASSYSPGGQETQYF	TGTGCCAGCAGTTACTCCCCCGGCGGGCAAGAGACCCAGTACTTC
TRBV28	TRBJ1-5	.	TRBD1	CASSPTGQGKRNQPQHF	TGTGCCAGCAGCCCTACAGGACAGGGGAAGAGGAATCAGCCCCAGCATTTT
TRBV30	TRBJ2-7	.	.	CAWSPEGVAGAFYEQYF	TGTGCCTGGAGTCCGGAGGGGGTTGCGGGAGCATTCTACGAGCAGTACTTC
TRBV27	TRBJ2-7	.	TRBD2	CASSLHSLAGGFYEQYF	TGTGCCAGCAGTTTACATTCTTTAGCGGGAGGGTTCTACGAGCAGTACTTC
TRBV7-2	TRBJ2-5	.	.	CASSRPLVGQETQYF	TGTGCCAGCAGCCGACCCCTAGTCGGGCAAGAGACCCAGTACTTC
TRBV28	TRBJ2-7	.	.	CASSSYSGSFHEQYF	TGTGCCAGCAGTTCTTATAGCGGTTCCTTCCACGAGCAGTACTTC
TRBV7-2	TRBJ2-3	.	.	CASSRDGANVGTQYF	TGTGCCAGCAGCCGGGATGGAGCTAACGTAGGTACGCAGTATTTT
TRBV30	TRBJ1-1	.	TRBD1	CAWSRWTGDSNTEAFF	TGTGCCTGGAGTAGATGGACAGGCGACTCGAACACTGAAGCTTTCTTT
TRBV5-1	TRBJ2-4	few	TRBD2	CASSFGKSSGSVFAKNIQYF	TGCGCCAGCAGCTTCGGTAAGAGTAGCGGGAGCGTGTTTGCCAAAAACATTCAGTACTTC
TRBV5-1	TRBJ1-4	.	TRBD1	CASSPGTGREKLFF	TGCGCCAGCAGCCCGGGGACAGGGAGAGAGAAACTGTTTTTT
TRBV9	TRBJ2-5	.	TRBD2	CASSVDPSGGALETQYF	TGTGCCAGCAGCGTAGATCCTAGCGGGGGGGCATTGGAGACCCAGTACTTC
TRBV4-3	TRBJ2-1	.	TRBD2	CASSPYGGAVEQFF	TGCGCCAGCAGCCCCTACGGGGGGGCGGTTGAGCAGTTCTTC
TRBV10-2	TRBJ2-7	few	.	CASSERGGGGSAYEQYF	TGCGCCAGCAGTGAGAGGGGGGGAGGAGGTAGCGCTTACGAGCAGTACTTC
TRBV6-5	TRBJ1-6	.	.	CASSGPVYSPLHF	TGTGCCAGCAGTGGTCCAGTTTATTCACCCCTCCACTTT
TRBV30	TRBJ1-5	.	TRBD1	CAWSMGQGYGPQHF	TGTGCCTGGAGTATGGGACAGGGTTACGGGCCCCAGCATTTT
TRBV6-5	TRBJ1-2	.	.	CASSSYDRSHYGYTF	TGTGCCAGCAGTTCATATGACAGGAGCCACTATGGCTACACCTTC
TRBV27	TRBJ1-6	few	.	CASSLEPRSPLHF	TGTGCCAGCAGTCTAGAACCGAGGTCACCCCTCCACTTT
TRBV30	TRBJ2-1	.	TRBD2	CAWSGGGLGNEQFF	TGTGCCTGGAGCGGCGGGGGGTTGGGCAATGAGCAGTTCTTC
TRBV5-6	TRBJ2-1	.	.	CASSLSGRVQFF	TGTGCCAGCAGCTTGTCCGGCAGGGTACAGTTCTTC
TRBV11-1	TRBJ2-7	.	TRBD1	CASSLLDRGSYEQYF	TGTGCCAGCAGCTTACTGGACAGGGGAAGCTACGAGCAGTACTTC
TRBV11-1	TRBJ2-1	few	TRBD2	CASSFPAGEYEQFF	TGTGCCAGCAGCTTCCCAGCGGGAGAATATGAGCAGTTCTTC
TRBV10-3	TRBJ2-5	.	TRBD2	CAISGEGSGVQETQYF	TGTGCCATCAGTGGTGAGGGTAGCGGGGTTCAAGAGACCCAGTACTTC
TRBV19	TRBJ2-4	once	.	CASSVRDIQYF	TGTGCCAGTAGTGTTCGGGACATTCAGTACTTC
TRBV30	TRBJ1-2	few	.	CAWSVLYGYTF	TGTGCCTGGAGTGTCCTCTATGGCTACACCTTC
TRBV5-1	TRBJ1-2	.	.	CASSLTALYGYTF	TGCGCCAGCAGCTTAACAGCCCTCTATGGCTACACCTTC
TRBV5-6	TRBJ2-6	once	.	CASSLATAGANVLTF	TGTGCCAGCAGCTTGGCCACAGCTGGGGCCAACGTCCTGACTTTC
TRBV28	TRBJ2-2	.	TRBD2	CASSLMASGSRGELFF	TGTGCCAGCAGTTTAATGGCTAGCGGGAGCCGCGGGGAGCTGTTTTTT